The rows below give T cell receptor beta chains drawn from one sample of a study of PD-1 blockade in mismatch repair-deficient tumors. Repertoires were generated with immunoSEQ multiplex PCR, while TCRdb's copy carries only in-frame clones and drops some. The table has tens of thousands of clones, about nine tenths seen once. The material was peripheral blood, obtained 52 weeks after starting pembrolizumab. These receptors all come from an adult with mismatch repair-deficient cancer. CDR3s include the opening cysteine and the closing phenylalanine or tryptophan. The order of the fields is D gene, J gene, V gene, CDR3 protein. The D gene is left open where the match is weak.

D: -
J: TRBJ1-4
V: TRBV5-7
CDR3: CASSLGGRGSNEKLFF

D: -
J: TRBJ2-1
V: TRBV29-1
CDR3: CSVGGRGLSEQFF

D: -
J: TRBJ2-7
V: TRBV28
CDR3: CASSFGGEQYF

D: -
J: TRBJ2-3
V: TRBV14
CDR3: CASSPGDTQYF

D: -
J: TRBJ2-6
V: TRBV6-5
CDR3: CASRAWLGANVLTF

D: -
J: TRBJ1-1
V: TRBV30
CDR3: CAWSDPSGEAFF

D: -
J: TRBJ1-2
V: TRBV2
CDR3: CASSPKFDSYYGYTF

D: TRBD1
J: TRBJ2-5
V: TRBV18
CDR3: CASSRRDRPPEAQYF

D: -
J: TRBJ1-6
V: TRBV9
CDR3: CASSVEGSSYNSPLHF

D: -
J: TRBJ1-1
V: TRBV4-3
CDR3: CASSQVLQGEAFF

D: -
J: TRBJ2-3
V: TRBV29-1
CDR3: CSVQGGVRGHVDTQYF

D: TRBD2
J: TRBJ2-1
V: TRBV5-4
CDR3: CASSLVGTSIDEQFF

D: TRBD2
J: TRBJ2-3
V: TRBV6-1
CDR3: CASSEFLAGATDTQYF

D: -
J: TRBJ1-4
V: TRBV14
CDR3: CASSQVPGVTNEKLFF

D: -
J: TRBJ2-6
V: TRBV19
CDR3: CASSMGGSGANVLTF

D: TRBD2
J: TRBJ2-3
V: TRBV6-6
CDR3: CASSYLLAADTQYF

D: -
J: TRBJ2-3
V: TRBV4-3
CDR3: CASSQVATHHTRYF

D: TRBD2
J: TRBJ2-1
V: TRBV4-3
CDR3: CASSPGLAGGFSYNEQFF

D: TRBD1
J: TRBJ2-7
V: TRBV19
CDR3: CASSMGQGDYEQYF

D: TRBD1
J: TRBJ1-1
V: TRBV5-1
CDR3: CASSSRTGRNTEAFF